This TCR beta chain was sequenced in a study of cytomegalovirus exposure and HLA in healthy donors. For this clone: No antigen is known for it.

The primer mix had 60 Vbeta and 13 Jbeta primers. Produced via immunoSEQ multiplex PCR; TCRdb's table is partial and in-frame only. The sample holds 130,000 to 150,000 clones; roughly 70% are singletons and the top ten take approximately 4%. General observations from the study: Data from an earlier analysis indicated that most TCR beta V segments were productive either about 90% or about 30% of the time. One later analysis reportedly identified an Asian-associated ancestry cluster that showed fewer N-insertions than the approximately 700-donor mean. Analysis was carried out at a later point, and it linked a missense DCLRE1C variant to TCR beta V- and J-gene trimming. Published work reported that the classifier diagnosed cytomegalovirus status with high specificity and sensitivity.

There are 17 residues in the CDR3. CDR1 SGHTA and CDR2 FQGNSA come from the germline V gene. The V gene end was trimmed by 7 bases and the J gene end by 2 bases; junction bases not matched to a gene: 16. The sample consisted of PBMCs. The V call is TRBV7-2, the J call TRBJ2-7; 8 bases are a match to TRBD1. This receptor was taken from a man aged 18 to 30 in good health and CMV-seropositive. The CDR3 loop is CASTLRKTGTGAYEQYF. The CDR3, as DNA: TGTGCCAGCACCCTTCGGAAGACCGGGACAGGTGCCTACGAGCAGTACTTC. The full variable domain, in which reference TRBV7-2 and TRBJ2-7 provide the parts outside the CDR3, is GAGVSQSPSNKVTEKGKDVELRCDPISGHTALYWYRQSLGQGLEFLIYFQGNSAPDKSGLPSDRFSAERTGGSVSTLTIQRTQQEDSAVYLCASTLRKTGTGAYEQYFGPGTRLTVT.